The 10 T cell receptor beta chains listed next were all sequenced from one sample in a study of shared clonotypes between healthy human individuals. Libraries were prepared by immunoSEQ multiplex PCR; TCRdb keeps only in-frame clonotypes and omits some of them. The sample contains about 1 million clones, about 75% of which appear only once. Sequencing was done on a sample of memory CD4+ T cells sorted from blood. The subset denotes: CD45RA-negative fraction. These receptors were obtained from a young man in good health.

This chain connects TRBV19 to TRBJ2-7; TRBD1 agrees at 10 bases. Looked up from germline, CDR1 is LNHDA and CDR2 is SQIVND (reference sequence). The length of the CDR3 is 14 residues. After removal of 9 bases from V and 2 bases from J, the junction contained 7 bases not matched to a gene. As DNA, the CDR3 is TGTGCCAGCAGGAAAGGGACAGGGGCCTACGAGCAGTACTTC. This translates into CASRKGTGAYEQYF.

This clone was detected a few times. The chain recombines TRBV9 with TRBJ2-3; a weak D match, TRBD1 (6 bases). CDR3 length equals 17 residues. Trimming removed 2 bases from V and 4 bases from J, with 20 bases in between. Germline V gene data show CDR1 as SGDLS and CDR2 as YYNGEE. CDR3 in DNA: TGTGCCAGCAGCGTCCGGACAGAGTCAAAGGGGGCAGATACGCAGTATTTT. It is translated as CASSVRTESKGADTQYF.

V usage is TRBV15 and J usage is TRBJ1-3; no clear D gene. The germline V and J ends were trimmed by 3 bases and 0 bases, with 6 bases remaining between them. Germline V gives CDR1 LNHNV, CDR2 YYDKDF (reference sequence). This CDR3 is built from 14 residues. CDR3 sequence (DNA): TGTGCCACCAGCAGGACGGTCTCTGGAAACACCATATATTTT. It yields the protein CATSRTVSGNTIYF.

This sequence joins TRBV30 and TRBJ1-2; TRBD1 agrees at 8 bases. The CDR3 contains 13 residues. Trimming at V came to 2 bases and at J to 5 bases, leaving 4 bases not matched to a gene. In germline, CDR1 is GTSNPN, CDR2 SVGIG (reference sequence). CDR3 in amino acids: CAWSSGGHYGYTF. CDR3 sequence (DNA): TGTGCCTGGAGTTCAGGGGGCCATTATGGCTACACCTTC.

The CDR3 loop is CASSETWEASTDTQYF. Here the CDR3 DNA reads TGCGCCAGCAGTGAGACTTGGGAGGCTAGCACAGATACGCAGTATTTT. The chain combines TRBV10-2 with TRBJ2-3, with D tentatively TRBD2 (6 bases). In germline, CDR1 is WSHSY, CDR2 SAAADI. The V gene lost 2 bases and the J gene lost 0 bases, with 12 bases spanning the gap. The CDR3 runs 16 residues.

To note about this clone: No conserved phenylalanine or tryptophan ends this CDR3, so it is likely a read error. It is unclear where the CDR3 begins or ends on the DNA, so no DNA is shown, and the CDR3 is as TCRdb lists it. This chain uses TRBV19 with TRBJ2-7; the D call in the table, TRBD2, was not verified against the DNA. The CDR3 has 9 residues if both end residues are counted. The germline V gene encodes CDR1 LNHDA and CDR2 SQIVND (reference sequence). The CDR3 loop reads CASLEAGLG.

J is TRBJ2-7 and V is TRBV6-5, with D perhaps being TRBD1 or TRBD2 (6 bases each). V dropped 6 bases and J dropped 6 bases, with 21 bases sitting between them. CDR3 length equals 15 residues. Germline V lookup: CDR1 MNHEY, CDR2 SVGAGI. The CDR3 bases are TGTGCCAGCAGCTTCAGGGGTCTCAGAGCGGGCGAGCAGTACTTC. Protein product: CASSFRGLRAGEQYF.

This clone was observed a few times. This CDR3 is also generated by other DNA sequences in the sample. The CDR3 sequence is CASSLGGNYGYTF. CDR3 DNA sequence: TGTGCCAGCAGCTTGGGGGGAAACTATGGCTACACCTTC. This chain links TRBV5-6 with TRBJ1-2; no reliable D call. The germline gives CDR1 SGHDT, CDR2 YYEEEE. V was clipped by 0 bases and J by 2 bases, with 5 bases between them. The CDR3 spans 13 residues. The whole variable domain, remainder taken from reference TRBV5-6 and TRBJ1-2, is DAGVTQSPTHLIKTRGQQVTLRCSPKSGHDTVSWYQQALGQGPQFIFQYYEEEERQRGNFPDRFSGHQFPNYSSELNVNALLLGDSALYLCASSLGGNYGYTFGSGTRLTVV.

The V call is TRBV15, the J call TRBJ2-2; 7 bases agree with TRBD2. Germline CDR1 and CDR2: LNHNV and YYDKDF (reference sequence). The length of the CDR3 is 13 residues. The V gene end was trimmed by 5 bases and the J gene end by 7 bases; junction bases not matched to a gene: 4. The CDR3 spells CATSRSGNGELFF. CDR3 in DNA: TGTGCCACCAGCCGAAGCGGGAACGGGGAGCTGTTTTTT.

This clone has at least ten counts. The chain uses TRBV23-1 and TRBJ1-4; 7 bases match TRBD1. TRBV23-1 is recorded as an ORF, its role being uncertain. V lost 9 bases to trimming and J lost 3 bases; unmatched junction nucleotides: 7. The CDR3 length is 14 residues. This CDR3 is CARSRDSSNEKLFF. The CDR3 DNA is TGCGCCAGGTCCCGGGACAGTTCTAATGAAAAACTGTTTTTT.